What follows are 24 T cell receptor beta chains derived from one specimen sequenced in a study of OX40 agonist ivuxolimab in advanced cancers. This table comes from immunoSEQ multiplex PCR, and its TCRdb copy is limited to in-frame clones, with some not included. In the table there are about 80,000 clones, around 83% of which are singletons. The sample consisted of CD4+ or CD8+ T cells sorted from blood, taken in a trial of the OX40 agonist ivuxolimab. The receptors come from an adult with an advanced solid tumor such as melanoma, head and neck, liver or kidney cancer.

The chain employs TRBV7-3 and TRBJ2-2, with 8 bases matching TRBD2. The CDR3 has 15 amino acids. Trimming removed 5 bases from V and 3 bases from J; junction bases left unmatched: 5. CDR1 is SGHTA and CDR2 is FQGTGA in the germline V gene. CDR3 DNA: TGTGCCAGCAGCCCCGGGGGGGGAGACACCGGGGAGCTGTTTTTT. Translating it yields CASSPGGGDTGELFF.

The V gene is TRBV7-9, the J gene TRBJ1-1; no clear D. CDR3 length equals 14 residues. Per the germline V gene, CDR1 is SEHNR and CDR2 is FQNEAQ (reference sequence). V lost 5 bases and J 1 base, leaving 11 bases between the germline ends. CDR3 sequence reads: CASSRGQQNTEAFF. CDR3 DNA: TGTGCCAGCAGCCGAGGGCAGCAGAACACTGAAGCTTTCTTT.

The chain couples TRBV7-2 to TRBJ1-5; D is unresolved. CDR3 length: 15 residues. V lost 3 bases, J lost 4 bases, and 13 bases lay in between. Germline CDR1 is SGHTA and CDR2 is FQGNSA. The CDR3 nucleotides read TGTGCCAGCAGCTTTTCCGTCTCATCTAATCAGCCCCAGCATTTT. Its protein is CASSFSVSSNQPQHF. The full variable domain, rest sourced from reference TRBV7-2 and TRBJ1-5, is GAGVSQSPSNKVTEKGKDVELRCDPISGHTALYWYRQSLGQGLEFLIYFQGNSAPDKSGLPSDRFSAERTGGSVSTLTIQRTQQEDSAVYLCASSFSVSSNQPQHFGDGTRLSIL.

This clone has a handful of counts. The chain carries TRBV7-8 and TRBJ2-7, with 8 bases that match TRBD1. The length of the CDR3 is 15 residues. Germline CDR1 SGHVS, CDR2 FQNEAQ. V lost 0 bases and J lost 9; bases outside the gene matches: 10. The CDR3 region is CASSLARDRPSAQYF. The CDR3 bases are TGTGCCAGCAGCTTAGCGCGGGACAGGCCATCAGCGCAGTACTTC.

The chain has TRBV5-4 and TRBJ1-1; 8 bases align to TRBD1. The CDR3 runs to 17 residues. Germline CDR1 is SGHNT and CDR2 is YYREEE (reference sequence). Losses at the gene ends were 3 bases for V and 3 bases for J; bases not matched to a gene: 13. The CDR3 DNA reads TGTGCCAGCAGCTCCACCGGGGGCAGGGGGCTAGACACTGAAGCTTTCTTT. Translation: CASSSTGGRGLDTEAFF.

The rearrangement uses TRBV5-1 and TRBJ2-7; 12 positions agree with TRBD1. Trimming took 4 bases from V and 6 from J; bases not matched to a gene: 5. The CDR3 covers 14 residues. The germline CDR1 and CDR2 sequences are SGHRS and YFSETQ. CDR3 loop: CASSTGTGGLEQYF. The CDR3 DNA reads as TGCGCCAGCAGCACCGGGACAGGGGGCCTCGAGCAGTACTTC.

This clone was observed a few times. The CDR3 DNA reads as TGTGCCAGCAGCCAAGCACAGAGGAGCTCCTACGAGCAGTACTTC. Its protein is CASSQAQRSSYEQYF. V is TRBV4-2 and J is TRBJ2-7; D is ambiguous. Germline V CDR1 and CDR2: LGHNA, YNFKEQ. The ends were cut back, 1 base at V and 0 bases at J, with 10 bases in the middle. CDR3 size: 15 residues.

The chain uses TRBV4-1 and TRBJ2-2; 11 positions match TRBD1. Trimming took 1 base from V and 9 from J; bases not matched to a gene: 4. This CDR3 region has 15 residues. CDR1 and CDR2 (germline): MGHRA, YSYEKL. CDR3 in DNA: TGCGCCAGCAGCCAAGGGACAGGGGGCAAGTGGGAGCTGTTTTTT. Amino acid sequence: CASSQGTGGKWELFF.

The chain carries TRBV5-1 and TRBJ2-3, with a possible D match to TRBD1 (5 bases). Trimming shortened V by 4 bases and J by 6 bases, and 15 bases separated the two germline ends. The CDR3 length is 14 residues. Germline V gene data show CDR1 as SGHRS and CDR2 as YFSETQ. CDR3 sequence (DNA): TGCGCCAGCAGCGGTGGTGGGGCGGTTGATACGCAGTATTTT. Protein product: CASSGGGAVDTQYF.

V gene TRBV19 combines with J gene TRBJ1-5; unclear D gene. CDR3 length equals 16 residues. Germline-derived CDR1 and CDR2 are LNHDA and SQIVND (reference sequence). V gave up 4 bases and J gave up 0 bases, with 13 bases separating them. As DNA, the CDR3 is TGTGCCAGTAGTAGAGGCGGCGTGTATAGCAATCAGCCCCAGCATTTT. This translates into CASSRGGVYSNQPQHF.

V is TRBV5-4 and J is TRBJ2-1; 7 positions match TRBD2. This CDR3 comprises 15 residues. Germline V gene lookup returns CDR1 SGHNT and CDR2 YYREEE (reference sequence). The J segment lost 2 bases and the V segment lost 5 bases, leaving 7 bases of the junction unmatched. The CDR3 loop is CASRDSSGTYNEQFF. The CDR3 bases are TGTGCCAGCAGGGACTCTAGCGGAACCTACAATGAGCAGTTCTTC.

This clone appeared a few times. Its ends do not fully match the called genes, so a read error is possible. The CDR3: CASSLIGGQVGPF. The CDR3 coding sequence is TGTGCCAGCAGCTTAATCGGGGGGCAGGTTGGGCCCTTC. J is TRBJ2-7 and V is TRBV7-2; a possible D gene is TRBD2 (7 bases). CDR1 and CDR2 (germline): SGHTA, FQGNSA. The CDR3 extends over 13 amino acids.

This chain uses TRBV27 with TRBJ2-3; D remains unclear. The CDR3 is 13 amino acids. The ends were cut back, 6 bases at V and 0 bases at J, with 7 bases in the middle. Per germline, CDR1 MNHEY and CDR2 SMNVEV (reference sequence). The chain's CDR3 is CASRLSSTDTQYF. CDR3 nucleotides: TGTGCCAGCAGACTAAGTAGCACAGATACGCAGTATTTT.

The V call is TRBV29-1, the J call TRBJ2-1, with unresolved D. Trimming shortened V by 4 bases and J by 4 bases, and 8 bases separated the two germline ends. Germline lookup yields CDR1 SQVTM and CDR2 ANQGSEA. The CDR3 is 12 residues long. The chain's CDR3 is CSVGPRYNEQFF. The CDR3 nucleotides read TGCAGCGTTGGCCCTAGATACAATGAGCAGTTCTTC.

This clone was seen more than once but under ten times. The gene calls are TRBV7-3 and TRBJ2-7; either TRBD1 or TRBD2 may supply D (5 bases each). This CDR3 contains 13 residues. Per the germline V gene, CDR1 is SGHTA and CDR2 is FQGTGA. Trimming took off 4 bases at V and 3 bases at J, with 10 bases between the two ends. CDR3 residues: CASSWGRGYEQYF. The CDR3 region has the DNA TGTGCCAGCAGCTGGGGCCGGGGCTACGAGCAGTACTTC.

The genes are TRBV7-2 and TRBJ1-6; 8 bases map to TRBD1. This CDR3 is built from 15 residues. V was pared by 5 bases and J by 5 bases, with 5 bases of the junction left unmatched. In germline, CDR1 is SGHTA, CDR2 FQGNSA. Here the CDR3 reads CASSMGQVNNSPLHF. The CDR3 region has the DNA TGTGCCAGCAGCATGGGACAGGTCAATAATTCACCCCTCCACTTT. Complete variable domain (other parts from reference TRBV7-2 and TRBJ1-6): GAGVSQSPSNKVTEKGKDVELRCDPISGHTALYWYRQSLGQGLEFLIYFQGNSAPDKSGLPSDRFSAERTGGSVSTLTIQRTQQEDSAVYLCASSMGQVNNSPLHFGNGTRLTVT.

The V call is TRBV5-1, the J call TRBJ2-3, with a weak D call TRBD2 (7 bases). Germline CDR1 and CDR2: SGHRS and YFSETQ. The CDR3 is 16 amino acids. V was shortened by 4 bases and J by 2 bases, with 17 bases between the two germline ends. The CDR3 sequence is CASSPEGGANTDTQYF. CDR3 nucleotides: TGCGCCAGCAGCCCCGAGGGGGGGGCGAACACAGATACGCAGTATTTT.

Here the CDR3 DNA reads TGCGCCAGCAGCTCGGGACAGGGGTATGGGAACACTGAAGCTTTCTTT. Protein sequence: CASSSGQGYGNTEAFF. The rearrangement links TRBV5-1 to TRBJ1-1, with TRBD1 identical over 10 bases. Trimming cost V 3 bases and J 1 base; bases outside gene matches: 6. CDR1 and CDR2 from the germline V gene are SGHRS and YFSETQ. CDR3 length: 16 residues. Using reference TRBV5-1 and TRBJ1-1 for the parts outside the CDR3, the full variable domain is KAGVTQTPRYLIKTRGQQVTLSCSPISGHRSVSWYQQTPGQGLQFLFEYFSETQRNKGNFPGRFSGRQFSNSRSEMNVSTLELGDSALYLCASSSGQGYGNTEAFFGQGTRLTVV.

The rearrangement links TRBV28 to TRBJ2-5; D uncertain. The CDR3 totals 11 residues. Germline CDR1 MDHEN, CDR2 SYDVKM. V was clipped by 3 bases and J by 5 bases, with 4 bases between them. CDR3 DNA: TGTGCCAGCAGTTTCCGGGAGACCCAGTACTTC. Protein: CASSFRETQYF.

This chain links TRBV13 with TRBJ2-7; 8 bases are shared with TRBD2. V was pared by 5 bases and J by 7 bases, with 7 bases of the junction left unmatched. The length of the CDR3 is 13 residues. CDR1 and CDR2 (germline): PRHDT, FYEKMQ (reference sequence). The CDR3 spells CASSRRLAREQYF. The DNA for the CDR3 is TGTGCCAGCAGCCGTAGACTAGCGAGGGAGCAGTACTTC.

The chain combines TRBV15 with TRBJ2-2, with 10 bases that match TRBD1. Trimming at V came to 5 bases and at J to 7 bases, leaving 7 bases not matched to a gene. The CDR3 length is 15 residues. Germline loops: CDR1 LNHNV, CDR2 YYDKDF (reference sequence). CDR3: CATSERTGGIGELFF. CDR3 DNA sequence: TGTGCCACCAGCGAAAGGACAGGGGGTATCGGGGAGCTGTTTTTT. Full variable domain (outside the CDR3, taken from reference TRBV15 and TRBJ2-2): DAMVIQNPRYQVTQFGKPVTLSCSQTLNHNVMYWYQQKSSQAPKLLFHYYDKDFNNEADTPDNFQSRRPNTSFCFLDIRSPGLGDTAMYLCATSERTGGIGELFFGEGSRLTVL.

The chain has TRBV15 and TRBJ2-5; D gene uncertain. V was clipped by 3 bases and J by 4 bases, with 3 bases between them. The CDR3 has 11 amino acids. Looked up from germline, CDR1 is LNHNV and CDR2 is YYDKDF (reference sequence). The CDR3 spells CATSRGETQYF. CDR3 bases: TGTGCCACCAGCAGGGGAGAGACCCAGTACTTC. Variable domain in full (rest from reference TRBV15 and TRBJ2-5): DAMVIQNPRYQVTQFGKPVTLSCSQTLNHNVMYWYQQKSSQAPKLLFHYYDKDFNNEADTPDNFQSRRPNTSFCFLDIRSPGLGDTAMYLCATSRGETQYFGPGTRLLVL.

This rearrangement joins TRBV19 to TRBJ2-2, with 9 nucleotides matching TRBD1. The V and J ends lost 3 bases and 2 bases, in that order; junction bases with no gene match: 4. The CDR3 is 16 amino acids. Per the germline V gene, CDR1 is LNHDA and CDR2 is SQIVND (reference sequence). The CDR3 DNA is TGTGCCAGTAGTATCAAAACAGGGGGCAACACCGGGGAGCTGTTTTTT. This translates into CASSIKTGGNTGELFF.

J is TRBJ2-7 and V is TRBV27, with TRBD2 identical over 9 bases. Germline loops: CDR1 MNHEY, CDR2 SMNVEV (reference sequence). CDR3 length: 21 residues. The V and J ends lost 2 bases and 0 bases, in that order; junction bases with no gene match: 20. The DNA for the CDR3 is TGTGCCAGCAGTTTAAGGGGTGTCCTGGCTAGCGGGGCCGTTCTCTCCTACGAGCAGTACTTC. Encoded protein: CASSLRGVLASGAVLSYEQYF.